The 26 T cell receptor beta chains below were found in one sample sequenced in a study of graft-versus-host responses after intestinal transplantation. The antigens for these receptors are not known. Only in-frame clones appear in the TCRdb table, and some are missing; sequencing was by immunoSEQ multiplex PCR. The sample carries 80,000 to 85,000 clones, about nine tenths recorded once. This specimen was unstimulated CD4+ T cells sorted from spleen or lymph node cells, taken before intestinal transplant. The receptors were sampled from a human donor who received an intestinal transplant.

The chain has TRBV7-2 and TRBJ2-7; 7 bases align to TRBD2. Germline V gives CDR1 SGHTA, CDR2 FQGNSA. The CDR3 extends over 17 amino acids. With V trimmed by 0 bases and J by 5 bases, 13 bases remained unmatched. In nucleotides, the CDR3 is TGTGCCAGCAGCTTAGCGGGGGTAGGACTAGTACACCACGAGCAGTACTTC. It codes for CASSLAGVGLVHHEQYF.

This CDR3 reads CASSPRERTYNEQFF. The CDR3 coding sequence is TGTGCCAGCAGCCCCCGGGAAAGGACCTACAATGAGCAGTTCTTC. V and J are TRBV5-4 and TRBJ2-1, with a weak D call TRBD2 (5 bases). Germline assignment: CDR1 SGHNT and CDR2 YYREEE (reference sequence). Trimming pared 4 bases from V and 2 bases from J, leaving 13 bases between. This CDR3 contains 15 residues.

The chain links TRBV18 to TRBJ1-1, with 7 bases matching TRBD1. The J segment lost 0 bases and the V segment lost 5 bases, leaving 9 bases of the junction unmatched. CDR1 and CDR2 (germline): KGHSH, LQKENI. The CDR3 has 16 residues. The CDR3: CASSILGGSLNTEAFF. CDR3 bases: TGTGCCAGCTCAATCCTAGGGGGCAGTTTGAACACTGAAGCTTTCTTT.

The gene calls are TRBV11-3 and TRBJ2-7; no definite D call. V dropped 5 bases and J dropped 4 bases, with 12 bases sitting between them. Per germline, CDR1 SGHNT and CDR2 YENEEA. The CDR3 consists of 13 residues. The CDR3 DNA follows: TGTGCCAGCAGCGACGGAGACTTTTACGAGCAGTACTTC. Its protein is CASSDGDFYEQYF.

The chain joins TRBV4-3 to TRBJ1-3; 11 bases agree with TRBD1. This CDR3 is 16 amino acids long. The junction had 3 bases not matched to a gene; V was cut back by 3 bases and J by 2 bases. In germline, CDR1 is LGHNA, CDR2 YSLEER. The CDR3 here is CASSHGQGAAGNTIYF. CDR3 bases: TGCGCCAGCAGCCACGGACAGGGGGCGGCTGGAAACACCATATATTTT.

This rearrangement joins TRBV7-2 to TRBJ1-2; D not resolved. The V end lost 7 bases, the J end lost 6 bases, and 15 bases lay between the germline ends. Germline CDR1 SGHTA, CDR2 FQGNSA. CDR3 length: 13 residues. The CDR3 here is CASTKTLEDGYTF. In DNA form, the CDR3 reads TGTGCCAGCACCAAGACTTTAGAGGATGGCTACACCTTC.

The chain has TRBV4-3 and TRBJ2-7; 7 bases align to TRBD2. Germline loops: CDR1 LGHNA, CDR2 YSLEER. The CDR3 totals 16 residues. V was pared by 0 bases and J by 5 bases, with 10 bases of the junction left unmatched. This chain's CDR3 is CASSQDLGGWKNEQYF. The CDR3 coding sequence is TGCGCCAGCAGCCAAGATTTGGGGGGGTGGAAGAACGAGCAGTACTTC.

CDR3 bases: TGTGCCAGTACCGACTCCCAGACAGGGGGCTTGGGCGGGGAGCTGTTTTTT. It codes for CASTDSQTGGLGGELFF. The chain couples TRBV19 to TRBJ2-2; 10 bases fit TRBD1. V trimming: 7 bases; J trimming: 7 bases; junction bases outside the gene matches: 15. Germline CDR1 is LNHDA and CDR2 is SQIVND (reference sequence). The CDR3 has 17 amino acids.

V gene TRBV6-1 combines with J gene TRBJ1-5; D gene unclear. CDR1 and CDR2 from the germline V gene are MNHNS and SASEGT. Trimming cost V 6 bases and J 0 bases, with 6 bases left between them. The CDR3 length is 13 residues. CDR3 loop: CASREGSNQPQHF. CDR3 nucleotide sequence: TGTGCCAGCAGAGAGGGTAGCAATCAGCCCCAGCATTTT.

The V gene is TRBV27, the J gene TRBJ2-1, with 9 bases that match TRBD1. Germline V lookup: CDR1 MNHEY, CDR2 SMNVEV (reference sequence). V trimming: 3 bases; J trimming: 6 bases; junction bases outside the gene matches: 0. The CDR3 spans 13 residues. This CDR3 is CASSLTGGNEQFF. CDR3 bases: TGTGCCAGCAGTTTGACAGGGGGCAATGAGCAGTTCTTC.

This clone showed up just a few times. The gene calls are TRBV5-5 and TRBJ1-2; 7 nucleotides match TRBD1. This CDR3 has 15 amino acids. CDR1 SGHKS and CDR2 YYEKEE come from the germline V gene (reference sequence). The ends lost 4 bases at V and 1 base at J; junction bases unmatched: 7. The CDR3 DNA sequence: TGTGCCAGCAGCCCCCGGGACAGATTTAACTATGGCTACACCTTC. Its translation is CASSPRDRFNYGYTF.

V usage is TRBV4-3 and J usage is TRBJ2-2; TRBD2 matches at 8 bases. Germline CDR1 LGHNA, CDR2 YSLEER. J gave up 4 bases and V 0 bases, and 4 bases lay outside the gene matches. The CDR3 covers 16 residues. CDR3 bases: TGCGCCAGCAGCCAAGACGCGGGGGGCCGCACCGGGGAGCTGTTTTTT. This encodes CASSQDAGGRTGELFF.

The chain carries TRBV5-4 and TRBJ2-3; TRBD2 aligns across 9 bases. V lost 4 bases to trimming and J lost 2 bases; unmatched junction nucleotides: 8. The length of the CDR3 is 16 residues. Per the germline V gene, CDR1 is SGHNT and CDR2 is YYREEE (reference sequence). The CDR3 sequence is CASSLTTSGHTDTQYF. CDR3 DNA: TGTGCCAGCAGCCTAACGACTAGCGGACACACAGATACGCAGTATTTT.

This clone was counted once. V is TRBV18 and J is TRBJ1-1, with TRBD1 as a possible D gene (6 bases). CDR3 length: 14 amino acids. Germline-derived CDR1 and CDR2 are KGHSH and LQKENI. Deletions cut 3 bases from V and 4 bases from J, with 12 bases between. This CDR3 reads CASSPPRGLTEAFF. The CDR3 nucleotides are TGTGCCAGCTCACCGCCGCGGGGGCTCACTGAAGCTTTCTTT.

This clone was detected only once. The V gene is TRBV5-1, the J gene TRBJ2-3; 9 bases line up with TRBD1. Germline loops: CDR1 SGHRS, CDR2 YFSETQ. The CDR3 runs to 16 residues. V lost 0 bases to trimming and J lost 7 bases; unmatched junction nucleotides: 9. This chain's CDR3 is CASSLALRDRDYTQYF. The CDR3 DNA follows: TGCGCCAGCAGCTTGGCTCTCCGGGACAGGGATTATACGCAGTATTTT.

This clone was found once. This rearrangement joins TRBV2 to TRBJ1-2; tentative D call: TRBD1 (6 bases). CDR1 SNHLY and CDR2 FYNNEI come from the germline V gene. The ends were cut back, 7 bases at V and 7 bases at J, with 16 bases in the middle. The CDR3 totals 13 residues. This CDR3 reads CASTAQGLGGYTF. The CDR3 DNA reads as TGTGCCAGCACTGCACAGGGTCTGGGTGGCTACACCTTC.

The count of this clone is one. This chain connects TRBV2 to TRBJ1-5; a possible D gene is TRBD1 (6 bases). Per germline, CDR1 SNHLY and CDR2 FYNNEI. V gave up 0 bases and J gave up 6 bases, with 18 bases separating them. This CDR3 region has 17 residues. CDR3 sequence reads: CASSEARGGARGQPQHF. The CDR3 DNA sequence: TGTGCCAGCAGTGAAGCGCGTGGGGGGGCCCGGGGTCAGCCCCAGCATTTT.

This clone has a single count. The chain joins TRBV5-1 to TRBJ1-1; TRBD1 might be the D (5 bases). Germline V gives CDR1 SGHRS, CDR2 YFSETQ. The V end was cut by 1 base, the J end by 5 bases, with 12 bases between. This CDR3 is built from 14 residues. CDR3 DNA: TGCGCCAGCAGCTTGAGGGGATACGGGACTGAAGCTTTCTTT. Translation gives CASSLRGYGTEAFF.

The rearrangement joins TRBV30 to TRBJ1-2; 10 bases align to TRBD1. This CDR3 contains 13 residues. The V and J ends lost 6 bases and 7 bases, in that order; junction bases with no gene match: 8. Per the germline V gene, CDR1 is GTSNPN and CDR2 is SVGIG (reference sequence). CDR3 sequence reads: CACALTGGVGYTF. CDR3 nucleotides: TGTGCCTGCGCGCTGACAGGGGGCGTTGGCTACACCTTC.

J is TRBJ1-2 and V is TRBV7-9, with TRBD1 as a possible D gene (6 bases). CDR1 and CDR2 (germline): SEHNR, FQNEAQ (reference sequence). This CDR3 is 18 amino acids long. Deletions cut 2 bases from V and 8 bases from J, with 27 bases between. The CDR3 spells CASSLISGGGLGVIGYTF. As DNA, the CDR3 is TGTGCCAGCAGCTTAATTTCGGGAGGGGGTCTGGGTGTGATCGGCTACACCTTC.

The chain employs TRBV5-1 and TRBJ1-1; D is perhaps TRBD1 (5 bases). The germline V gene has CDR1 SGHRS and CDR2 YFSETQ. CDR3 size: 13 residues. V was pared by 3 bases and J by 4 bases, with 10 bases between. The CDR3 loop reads CASSSTVSTEAFF. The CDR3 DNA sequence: TGCGCCAGCAGCTCGACAGTAAGCACTGAAGCTTTCTTT.

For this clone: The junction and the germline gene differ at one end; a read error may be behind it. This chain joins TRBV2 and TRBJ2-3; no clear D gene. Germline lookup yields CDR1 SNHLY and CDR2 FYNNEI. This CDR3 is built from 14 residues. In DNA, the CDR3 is TGTGCCAGCGGTGATAGCCGGAATCCCGATACGCAGTATTTT. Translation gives CASGDSRNPDTQYF.

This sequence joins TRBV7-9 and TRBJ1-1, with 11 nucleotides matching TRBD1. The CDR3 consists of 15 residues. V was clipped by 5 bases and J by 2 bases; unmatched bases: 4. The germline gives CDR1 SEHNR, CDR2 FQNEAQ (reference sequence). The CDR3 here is CASSPGTGGNTEAFF. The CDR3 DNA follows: TGTGCCAGCAGCCCCGGGACAGGGGGAAACACTGAAGCTTTCTTT. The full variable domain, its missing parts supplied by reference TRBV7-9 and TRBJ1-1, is DTGVSQNPRHKITKRGQNVTFRCDPISEHNRLYWYRQTLGQGPEFLTYFQNEAQLEKSRLLSDRFSAERPKGSFSTLEIQRTEQGDSAMYLCASSPGTGGNTEAFFGQGTRLTVV.

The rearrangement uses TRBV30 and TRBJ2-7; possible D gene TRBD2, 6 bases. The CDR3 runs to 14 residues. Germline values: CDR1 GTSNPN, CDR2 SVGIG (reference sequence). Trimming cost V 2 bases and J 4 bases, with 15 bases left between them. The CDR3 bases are TGTGCCTGGAGTTTGGGGGACTTAGGGTACGAGCAGTACTTC. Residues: CAWSLGDLGYEQYF. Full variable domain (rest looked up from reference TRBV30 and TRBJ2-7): SQTIHQWPATLVQPVGSPLSLECTVEGTSNPNLYWYRQAAGRGLQLLFYSVGIGQISSEVPQNLSASRPQDRQFILSSKKLLLSDSGFYLCAWSLGDLGYEQYFGPGTRLTVT.

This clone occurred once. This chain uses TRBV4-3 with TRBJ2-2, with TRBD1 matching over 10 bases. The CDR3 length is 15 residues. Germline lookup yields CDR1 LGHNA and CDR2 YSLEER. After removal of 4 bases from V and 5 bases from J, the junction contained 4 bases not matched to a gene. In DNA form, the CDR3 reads TGCGCCAGCAGCCCGGGGGACAGGGGAACCGGGGAGCTGTTTTTT. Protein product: CASSPGDRGTGELFF.

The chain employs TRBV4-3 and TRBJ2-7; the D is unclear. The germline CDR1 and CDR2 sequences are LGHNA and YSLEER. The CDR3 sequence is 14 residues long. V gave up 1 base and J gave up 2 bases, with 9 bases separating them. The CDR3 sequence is CASSQVWSTYEQYF. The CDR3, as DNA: TGCGCCAGCAGCCAAGTTTGGAGTACCTACGAGCAGTACTTC.